Below, one T cell receptor (beta chain) is given with its context. No antigen is known for it. The record originates from a study of OX40 agonist ivuxolimab in advanced cancers. Germline CDR1 is MDHEN and CDR2 is SYDVKM. V lost 6 bases and J lost 4, with 15 bases in between. The CDR3 runs 14 residues. General observations from the study: More expanded clones were seen, on average, in CD8+ T cells than in CD4+. Low clonal expansion, among the lowest seen, marked partial responders at 0.1-3.0 mg/kg.

Libraries were prepared by immunoSEQ multiplex PCR; TCRdb keeps only in-frame clonotypes and omits some of them. This table holds roughly 67,000 clones, roughly 85% found once. The rearrangement joins TRBV28 to TRBJ2-5; no reliable D call. The sample consisted of CD4+ or CD8+ T cells sorted from blood, taken in a trial of the OX40 agonist ivuxolimab. The origin of this receptor is an adult with an advanced solid tumor such as melanoma, head and neck, liver or kidney cancer. CDR3 DNA sequence: TGTGCCAGCAGCCTAAGTGTGGGTCGAGAGACCCAGTACTTC. Encoded protein: CASSLSVGRETQYF.